What follows describes a single T cell receptor (beta chain). The data belong to a study of CD8+CD57+ T cells in acquired aplastic anemia. Genomic DNA, the template, was used for profiling of the TCR beta VDJ and CDR3. One entry per CDR3 protein results from TCRdb running MiXCR on the reads. The sample comprises some 170,000 distinct CDR3 sequences, 50% to 65% of which are singletons, and about 44% rests with the top ten. Individuals selected for sequencing had exhibited CD8+CD57+ cell expansion on flow cytometry. Trimming pared 4 bases from V and 3 bases from J, leaving 16 bases between. Germline V gene lookup returns CDR1 SGDLS and CDR2 YYNGEE. This CDR3 comprises 15 residues.

The clonotype originates from a human donor with aplastic anemia. The sample taken for sequencing was sorted CD4+, CD8+, or CD8+CD57+ T cells (not recorded which) from PBMCs. The chain is built from TRBV9 and TRBJ2-5; a possible D gene is TRBD1 (8 bases). As DNA, the CDR3 is TGTGCCAGCAGCACCCGGACAGGGAGGGAAGAGACCCAGTACTTC. Protein: CASSTRTGREETQYF.